These T cell receptor beta chains were read from a single sample in a study of response to subunit inactivated influenza vaccine. In TCRdb, the RT-PCR reads were re-called with MiXCR into one record per CDR3 protein. Of roughly 620,000 distinct CDR3 sequences listed, about 11% are singletons. The same data also contributed to another study, on T cells expressing NK-cell markers.

The material sequenced was PBMCs from blood, taken on the day of vaccination. These TCRs come from a man between 45 and 60 years old who received an inactivated influenza vaccine. Both conserved end residues are part of each CDR3. The order of the fields is D gene, CDR3 length, clone size, V gene, J gene, CDR3 DNA, CDR3 protein. D genes are given only for firm matches. Not every row has a clone size; where given, it reads once, few, many or a size class.

d_call: .; cdr3_length: 11; clone_size: few; v_call: TRBV20-1; j_call: TRBJ2-1; cdr3_nt: TGCAGCGCTAATGGGGACAATGAGCAGTTCTTC; cdr3_aa: CSANGDNEQFF
d_call: TRBD1; cdr3_length: 18; clone_size: few; v_call: TRBV5-1; j_call: TRBJ2-6; cdr3_nt: TGCGCCAGCAGCACATCGGGACAGGCCGTTTCTGGGGCCAACGTCCTGACTTTC; cdr3_aa: CASSTSGQAVSGANVLTF
d_call: .; cdr3_length: 14; clone_size: .; v_call: TRBV5-1; j_call: TRBJ2-3; cdr3_nt: TGCGCCAGCAGCCCGGTGGGCATCCCGAATACGCAGTATTTT; cdr3_aa: CASSPVGIPNTQYF
d_call: .; cdr3_length: 13; clone_size: .; v_call: TRBV6-6; j_call: TRBJ1-1; cdr3_nt: TGTGCCAGCAGCCGATTGGGAAGGACTGAAGCTTTCTTT; cdr3_aa: CASSRLGRTEAFF
d_call: TRBD1; cdr3_length: 14; clone_size: few; v_call: TRBV20-1; j_call: TRBJ2-3; cdr3_nt: TGCAGTGCTAGGAGACAGGGGGCGGCAGATACGCAGTATTTT; cdr3_aa: CSARRQGAADTQYF
d_call: .; cdr3_length: 15; clone_size: many; v_call: TRBV28; j_call: TRBJ1-6; cdr3_nt: TGTGCCAGCAGTCCCTCCTTTGGGATGCCTTCACCCCTCCACTTT; cdr3_aa: CASSPSFGMPSPLHF
d_call: .; cdr3_length: 15; clone_size: .; v_call: TRBV11-2; j_call: TRBJ2-3; cdr3_nt: TGTGCCAGCAGCTTAGGGATGCGGAACACAGATACGCAGTATTTT; cdr3_aa: CASSLGMRNTDTQYF
d_call: .; cdr3_length: 15; clone_size: few; v_call: TRBV4-2; j_call: TRBJ2-5; cdr3_nt: TGTGCCAGCAGCTATCAAGGGACCAACGAAGAGACCCAGTACTTC; cdr3_aa: CASSYQGTNEETQYF
d_call: .; cdr3_length: 14; clone_size: .; v_call: TRBV6-2/TRBV6-3; j_call: TRBJ2-7; cdr3_nt: TGTGCCAGCAGTTCCCGGCGGGGAACCTACGAGCAGTACTTC; cdr3_aa: CASSSRRGTYEQYF
d_call: .; cdr3_length: 15; clone_size: .; v_call: TRBV20-1; j_call: TRBJ1-5; cdr3_nt: TGCAGTGCTAGGGGGGTGCGAGAGAGCAATCAGCCCCAGCATTTT; cdr3_aa: CSARGVRESNQPQHF
d_call: .; cdr3_length: 11; clone_size: few; v_call: TRBV12-3/TRBV12-4; j_call: TRBJ1-2; cdr3_nt: TGTGCCAGCAGTTTGGGTTACAGGACAGACTTC; cdr3_aa: CASSLGYRTDF
d_call: .; cdr3_length: 13; clone_size: many; v_call: TRBV29-1; j_call: TRBJ2-1; cdr3_nt: TGCAGCGTCCCAAGACGGGGTAGCGATGAGCAGTTCTTC; cdr3_aa: CSVPRRGSDEQFF